The present T cell receptor beta chain was sequenced within a study of blood T cell repertoires in COVID-19. The wider study: The United States, Italy and Spain supplied acute and convalescent COVID-19 samples. Sample material is recorded as cDNA or gDNA derived from T cells, B-cell-depleted T cells, or PBMCs.

Per the original data handling: Estimated nucleated cell counts came from reference gene primer amplification. Assay: immunoSEQ multiplex PCR; the TCRdb copy retains only in-frame clones and omits some. V and J calls plus clone size are reproduced from that table; the DNA served to infer D and trimming. The sample comprises some 67,000 clones, around 85% of which are singletons, and roughly a fifth rests with the top ten. The clonotype comes from an elderly woman with acute or convalescent COVID-19. The sequencing input was peripheral blood.

The CDR3 region is CATPGDTGAHTGELFF. The CDR3 nucleotides are TGTGCCACCCCGGGTGACACGGGAGCCCACACCGGGGAGCTGTTTTTT. The chain uses TRBV28 and TRBJ2-2; perhaps TRBD2 as D (6 bases). The CDR3 sequence is 16 residues long. The ends were cut back, 10 bases at V and 3 bases at J, with 21 bases in the middle. Germline CDR1 is MDHEN and CDR2 is SYDVKM. Full variable domain (remainder filled in from reference TRBV28 and TRBJ2-2): DVKVTQSSRYLVKRTGEKVFLECVQDMDHENMFWYRQDPGLGLRLIYFSYDVKMKEKGDIPEGYSVSREKKERFSLILESASTNQTSMYLCATPGDTGAHTGELFFGEGSRLTVL.